This record covers a single T cell receptor (beta chain). The antigen is not known. The data derive from a study of shared clonotypes between healthy human individuals. Overall study results and limits: The researchers took only blood, and tissue repertoires probably look different.

Original handling: Filtering differed since immunoSEQ provided only junctions, with no quality scores. Clones were read by immunoSEQ multiplex PCR, and TCRdb kept only the in-frame ones, dropping some. Clonal size and the V and J genes are those of that table, whereas D and trimming came from the DNA. The sample yields about 710,000 clones, less than 80% seen once. This clonotype originated in a woman aged 30 to 39 in good health. Sequencing used memory CD4+ T cells sorted from blood. Subset in this sample: CD45RA-negative fraction.

CDR3 region: CAGIPFAYNEQFF. In nucleotides, the CDR3 is TGTGCCGGAATTCCATTCGCTTACAATGAGCAGTTCTTC. The rearrangement joins TRBV27 to TRBJ2-1; D is ambiguous. CDR1 is MNHEY and CDR2 is SMNVEV in the germline V gene (reference sequence). V dropped 11 bases and J dropped 4 bases, with 15 bases sitting between them. The CDR3 contains 13 residues.